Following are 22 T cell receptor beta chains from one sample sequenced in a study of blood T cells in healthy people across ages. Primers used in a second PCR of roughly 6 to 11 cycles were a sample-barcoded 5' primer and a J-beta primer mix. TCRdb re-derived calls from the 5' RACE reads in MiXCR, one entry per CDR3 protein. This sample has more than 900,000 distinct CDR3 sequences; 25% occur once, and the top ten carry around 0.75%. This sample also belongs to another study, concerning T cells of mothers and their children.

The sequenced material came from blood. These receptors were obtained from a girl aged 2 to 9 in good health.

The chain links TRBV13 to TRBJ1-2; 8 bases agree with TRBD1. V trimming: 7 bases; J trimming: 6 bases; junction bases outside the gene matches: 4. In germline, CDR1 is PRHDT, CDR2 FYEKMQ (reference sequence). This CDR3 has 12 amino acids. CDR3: CASNGQGDGYTF. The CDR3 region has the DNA TGTGCCAGCAACGGACAGGGAGATGGCTACACCTTC. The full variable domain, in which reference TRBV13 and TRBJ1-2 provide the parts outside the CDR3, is AAGVIQSPRHLIKEKRETATLKCYPIPRHDTVYWYQQGPGQDPQFLISFYEKMQSDKGSIPDRFSAQQFSDYHSELNMSSLELGDSALYFCASNGQGDGYTFGSGTRLTVV.

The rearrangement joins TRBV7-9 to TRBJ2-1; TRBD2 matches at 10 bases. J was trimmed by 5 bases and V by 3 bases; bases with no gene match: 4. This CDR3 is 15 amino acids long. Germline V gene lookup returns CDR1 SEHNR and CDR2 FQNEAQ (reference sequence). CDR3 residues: CASSFTSGKNNEQFF. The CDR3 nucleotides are TGTGCCAGCAGCTTCACTAGCGGGAAAAACAATGAGCAGTTCTTC.

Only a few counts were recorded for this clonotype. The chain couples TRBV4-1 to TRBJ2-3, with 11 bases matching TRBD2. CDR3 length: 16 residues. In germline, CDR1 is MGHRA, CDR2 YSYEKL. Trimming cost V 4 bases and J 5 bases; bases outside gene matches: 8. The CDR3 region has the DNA TGCGCCAGCAGCCCGGGACTAGCGGCCTCCGTAGATACGCAGTATTTT. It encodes CASSPGLAASVDTQYF.

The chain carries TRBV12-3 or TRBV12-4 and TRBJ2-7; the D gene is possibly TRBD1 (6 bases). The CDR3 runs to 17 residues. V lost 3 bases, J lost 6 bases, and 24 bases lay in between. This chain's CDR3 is CASSFHLRQEIPGEQYF. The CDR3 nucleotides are TGTGCCAGCAGTTTTCATCTCAGACAGGAGATTCCTGGCGAGCAGTACTTC.

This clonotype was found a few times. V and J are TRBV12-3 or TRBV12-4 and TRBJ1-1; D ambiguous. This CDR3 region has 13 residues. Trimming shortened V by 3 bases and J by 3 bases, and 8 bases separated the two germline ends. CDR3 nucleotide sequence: TGTGCCAGCAGTTTTGGACTAGACACTGAAGCTTTCTTT. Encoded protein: CASSFGLDTEAFF.

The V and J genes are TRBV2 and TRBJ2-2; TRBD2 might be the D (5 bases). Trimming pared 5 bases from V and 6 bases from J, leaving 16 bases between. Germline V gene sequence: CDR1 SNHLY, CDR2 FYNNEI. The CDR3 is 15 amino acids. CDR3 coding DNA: TGTGCCAGCAGTCCTACGGGCGGGTGGTCCGGGGAGCTGTTTTTT. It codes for CASSPTGGWSGELFF.

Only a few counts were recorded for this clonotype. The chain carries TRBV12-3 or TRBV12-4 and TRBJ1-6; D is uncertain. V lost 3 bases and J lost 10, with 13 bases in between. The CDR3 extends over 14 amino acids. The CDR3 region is CASSLDEDRSPLHF. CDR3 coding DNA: TGTGCCAGCAGTTTGGACGAGGACCGGTCACCCCTCCACTTT.

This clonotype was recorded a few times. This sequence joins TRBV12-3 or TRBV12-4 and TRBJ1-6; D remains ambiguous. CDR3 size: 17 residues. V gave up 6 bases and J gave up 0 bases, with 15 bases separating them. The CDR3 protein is CASSHGGVSSYNSPLHF. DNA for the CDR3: TGTGCCAGCAGCCACGGTGGGGTGAGCTCCTATAATTCACCCCTCCACTTT.

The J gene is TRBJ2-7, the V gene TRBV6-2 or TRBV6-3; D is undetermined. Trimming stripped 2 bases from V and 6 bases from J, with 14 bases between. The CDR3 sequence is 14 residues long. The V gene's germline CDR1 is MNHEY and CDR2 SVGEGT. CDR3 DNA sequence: TGTGCCAGCAGTTACGGCAGGTCTCGGATCGAGCAGTACTTC. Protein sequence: CASSYGRSRIEQYF.

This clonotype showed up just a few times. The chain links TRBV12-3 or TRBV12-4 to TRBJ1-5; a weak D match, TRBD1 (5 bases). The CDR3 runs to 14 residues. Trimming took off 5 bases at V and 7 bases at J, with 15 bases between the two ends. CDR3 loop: CASSIGHPAQPQHF. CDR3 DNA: TGTGCCAGCAGTATCGGACATCCAGCCCAGCCCCAGCATTTT.

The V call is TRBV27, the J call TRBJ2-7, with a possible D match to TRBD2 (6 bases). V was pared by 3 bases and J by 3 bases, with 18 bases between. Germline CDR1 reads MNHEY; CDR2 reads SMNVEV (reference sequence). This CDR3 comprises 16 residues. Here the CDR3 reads CASSLSSALGDYEQYF. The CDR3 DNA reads TGTGCCAGCAGTTTGTCTAGCGCGCTTGGGGACTACGAGCAGTACTTC.

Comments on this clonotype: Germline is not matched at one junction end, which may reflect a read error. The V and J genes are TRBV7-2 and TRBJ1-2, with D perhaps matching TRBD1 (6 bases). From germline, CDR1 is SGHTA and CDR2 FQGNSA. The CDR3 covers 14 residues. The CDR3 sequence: CASCLMDSNYGYTF. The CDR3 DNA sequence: TGTGCCAGCTGCTTGATGGACAGCAACTATGGCTACACCTTC.

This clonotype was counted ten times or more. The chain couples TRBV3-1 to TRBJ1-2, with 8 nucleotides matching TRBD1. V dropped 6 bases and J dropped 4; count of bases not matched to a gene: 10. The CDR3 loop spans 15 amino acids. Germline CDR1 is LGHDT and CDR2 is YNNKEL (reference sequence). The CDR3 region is CASRERTGLSYGYTF. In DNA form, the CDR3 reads TGTGCCAGCAGAGAAAGGACAGGGTTGTCCTATGGCTACACCTTC.

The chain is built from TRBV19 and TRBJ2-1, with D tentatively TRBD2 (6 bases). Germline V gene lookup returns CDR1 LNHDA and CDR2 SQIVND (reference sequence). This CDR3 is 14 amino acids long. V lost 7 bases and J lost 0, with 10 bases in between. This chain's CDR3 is CASMGGSSYNEQFF. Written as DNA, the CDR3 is TGTGCCAGTATGGGGGGTAGCTCCTACAATGAGCAGTTCTTC.

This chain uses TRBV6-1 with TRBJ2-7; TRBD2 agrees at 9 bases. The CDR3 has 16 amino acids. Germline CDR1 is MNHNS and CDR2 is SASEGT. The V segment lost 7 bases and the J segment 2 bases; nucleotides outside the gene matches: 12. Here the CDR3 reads CASNTEETSGTYEQYF. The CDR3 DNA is TGTGCCAGCAATACGGAAGAGACTAGCGGCACCTACGAGCAGTACTTC.

The DNA of the CDR3 is TGTGCCAGCAGTCCACGGACTAGCGGGCTCAATGAATGGCAGTTCTTC. It specifies CASSPRTSGLNEWQFF. V and J are TRBV6-1 and TRBJ2-7; TRBD2 matches 11 bases. The J call is uncertain, as TRBJ2-1 better fits the DNA end. Germline loops: CDR1 MNHNS, CDR2 SASEGT. This CDR3 has 16 residues.

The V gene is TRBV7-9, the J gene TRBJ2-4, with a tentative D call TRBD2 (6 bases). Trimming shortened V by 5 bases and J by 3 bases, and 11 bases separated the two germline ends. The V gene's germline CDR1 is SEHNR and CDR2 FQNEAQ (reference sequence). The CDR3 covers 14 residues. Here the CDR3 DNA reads TGTGCCAGCAGCCTCCGGGACTTCAAAAACATTCAGTACTTC. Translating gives CASSLRDFKNIQYF.

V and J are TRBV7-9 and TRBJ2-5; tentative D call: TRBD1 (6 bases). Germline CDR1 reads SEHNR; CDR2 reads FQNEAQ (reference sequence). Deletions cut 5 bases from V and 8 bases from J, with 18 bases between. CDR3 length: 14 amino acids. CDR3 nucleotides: TGTGCCAGCAGCCCCGCTTTGGGGGCGGGCACCCAGTACTTC. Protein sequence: CASSPALGAGTQYF.

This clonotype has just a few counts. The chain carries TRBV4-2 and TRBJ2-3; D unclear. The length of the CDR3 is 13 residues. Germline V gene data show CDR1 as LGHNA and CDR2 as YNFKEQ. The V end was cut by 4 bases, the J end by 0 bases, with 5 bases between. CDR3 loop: CASSRESTDTQYF. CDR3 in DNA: TGTGCCAGCAGCCGGGAAAGCACAGATACGCAGTATTTT.

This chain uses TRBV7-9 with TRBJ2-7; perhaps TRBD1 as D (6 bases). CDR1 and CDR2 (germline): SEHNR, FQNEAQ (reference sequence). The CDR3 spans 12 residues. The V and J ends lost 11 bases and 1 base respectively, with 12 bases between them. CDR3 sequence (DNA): TGTGCCTCAGAAGGGGGATCCTACGAGCAGTACTTC. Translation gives CASEGGSYEQYF. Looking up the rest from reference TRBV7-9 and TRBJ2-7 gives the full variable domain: DTGVSQNPRHKITKRGQNVTFRCDPISEHNRLYWYRQTLGQGPEFLTYFQNEAQLEKSRLLSDRFSAERPKGSFSTLEIQRTEQGDSAMYLCASEGGSYEQYFGPGTRLTVT.

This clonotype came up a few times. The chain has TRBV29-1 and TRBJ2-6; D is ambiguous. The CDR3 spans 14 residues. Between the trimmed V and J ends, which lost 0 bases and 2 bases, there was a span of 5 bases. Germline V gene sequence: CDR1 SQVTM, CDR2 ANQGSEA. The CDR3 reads CSVEDRAGANVLTF. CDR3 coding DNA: TGCAGCGTTGAAGATAGGGCTGGGGCCAACGTCCTGACTTTC.

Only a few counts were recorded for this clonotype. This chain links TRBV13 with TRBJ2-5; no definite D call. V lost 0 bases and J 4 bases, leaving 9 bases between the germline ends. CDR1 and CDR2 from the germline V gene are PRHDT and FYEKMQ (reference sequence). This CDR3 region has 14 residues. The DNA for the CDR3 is TGTGCCAGCAGCTTAGGCCGGCAGTTAGAGACCCAGTACTTC. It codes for CASSLGRQLETQYF.